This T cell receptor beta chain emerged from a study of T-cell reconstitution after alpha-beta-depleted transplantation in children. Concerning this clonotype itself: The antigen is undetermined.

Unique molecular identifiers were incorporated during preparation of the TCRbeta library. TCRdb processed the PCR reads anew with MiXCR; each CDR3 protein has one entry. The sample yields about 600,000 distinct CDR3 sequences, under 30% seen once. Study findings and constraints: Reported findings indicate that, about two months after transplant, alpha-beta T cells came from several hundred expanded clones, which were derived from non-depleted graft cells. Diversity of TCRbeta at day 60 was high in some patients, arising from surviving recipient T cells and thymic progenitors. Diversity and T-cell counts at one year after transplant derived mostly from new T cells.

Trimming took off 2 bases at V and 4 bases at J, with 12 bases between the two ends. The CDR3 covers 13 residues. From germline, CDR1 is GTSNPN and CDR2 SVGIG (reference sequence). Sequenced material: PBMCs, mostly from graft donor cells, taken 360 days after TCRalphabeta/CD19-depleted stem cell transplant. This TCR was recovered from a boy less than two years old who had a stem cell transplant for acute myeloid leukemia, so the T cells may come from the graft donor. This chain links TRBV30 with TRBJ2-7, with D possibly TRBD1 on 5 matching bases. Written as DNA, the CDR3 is TGTGCCTGGAGTAGTTTGGGGCCGTACGAGCAGTACTTC. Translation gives CAWSSLGPYEQYF.